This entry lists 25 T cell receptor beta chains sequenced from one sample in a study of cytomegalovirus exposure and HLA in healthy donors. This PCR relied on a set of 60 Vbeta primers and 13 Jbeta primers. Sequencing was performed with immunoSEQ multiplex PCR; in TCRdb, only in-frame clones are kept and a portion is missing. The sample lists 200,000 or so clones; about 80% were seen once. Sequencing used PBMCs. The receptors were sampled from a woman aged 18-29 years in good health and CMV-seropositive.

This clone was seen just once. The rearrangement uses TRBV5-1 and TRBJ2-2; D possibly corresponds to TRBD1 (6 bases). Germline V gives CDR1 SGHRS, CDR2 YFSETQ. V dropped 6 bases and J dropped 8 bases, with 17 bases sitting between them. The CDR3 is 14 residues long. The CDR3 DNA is TGCGCCAGCAAAACAACGGCAGGGGAGGGGGAGCTGTTTTTT. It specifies CASKTTAGEGELFF.

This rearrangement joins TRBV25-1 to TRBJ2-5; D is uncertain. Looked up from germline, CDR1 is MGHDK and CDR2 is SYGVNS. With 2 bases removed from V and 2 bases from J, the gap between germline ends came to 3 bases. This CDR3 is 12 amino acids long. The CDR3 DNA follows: TGTGCCAGCAGTGAACAGCAAGAGACCCAGTACTTC. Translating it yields CASSEQQETQYF.

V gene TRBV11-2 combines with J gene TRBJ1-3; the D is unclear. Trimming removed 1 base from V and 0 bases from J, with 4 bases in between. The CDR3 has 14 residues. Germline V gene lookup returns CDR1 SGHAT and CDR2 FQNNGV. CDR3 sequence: CASSLASSGNTIYF. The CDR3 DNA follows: TGTGCCAGCAGCTTAGCGAGCTCTGGAAACACCATATATTTT.

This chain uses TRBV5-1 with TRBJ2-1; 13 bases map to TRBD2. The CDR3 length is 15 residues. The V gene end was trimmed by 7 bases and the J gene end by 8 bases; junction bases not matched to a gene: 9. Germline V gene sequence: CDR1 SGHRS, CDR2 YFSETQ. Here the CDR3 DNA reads TGCGCCAGCGAGCAAGGACTAGCGGGGGTCGATGAGCAGTTCTTC. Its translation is CASEQGLAGVDEQFF.

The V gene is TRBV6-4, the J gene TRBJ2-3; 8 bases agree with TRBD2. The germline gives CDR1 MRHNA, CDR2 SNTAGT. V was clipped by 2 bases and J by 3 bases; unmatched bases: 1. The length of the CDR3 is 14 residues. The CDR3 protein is CASSDQRGTDTQYF. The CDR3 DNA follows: TGTGCCAGCAGTGACCAGCGGGGGACAGATACGCAGTATTTT.

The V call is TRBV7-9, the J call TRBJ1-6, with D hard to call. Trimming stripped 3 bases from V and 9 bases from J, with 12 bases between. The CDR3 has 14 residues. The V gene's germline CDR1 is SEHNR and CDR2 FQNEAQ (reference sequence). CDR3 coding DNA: TGTGCCAGCAGCTTCGGCGGGATGGGTTCACCCCTCCACTTT. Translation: CASSFGGMGSPLHF. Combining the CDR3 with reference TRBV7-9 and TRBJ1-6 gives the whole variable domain DTGVSQNPRHKITKRGQNVTFRCDPISEHNRLYWYRQTLGQGPEFLTYFQNEAQLEKSRLLSDRFSAERPKGSFSTLEIQRTEQGDSAMYLCASSFGGMGSPLHFGNGTRLTVT.

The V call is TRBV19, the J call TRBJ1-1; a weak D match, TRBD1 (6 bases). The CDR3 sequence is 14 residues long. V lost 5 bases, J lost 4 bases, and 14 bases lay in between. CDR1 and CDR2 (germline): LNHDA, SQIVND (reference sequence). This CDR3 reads CASSLAGVGTEAFF. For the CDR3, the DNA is TGTGCCAGTAGTCTCGCAGGGGTGGGCACTGAAGCTTTCTTT. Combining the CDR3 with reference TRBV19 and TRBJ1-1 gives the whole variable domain DGGITQSPKYLFRKEGQNVTLSCEQNLNHDAMYWYRQDPGQGLRLIYYSQIVNDFQKGDIAEGYSVSREKKESFPLTVTSAQKNPTAFYLCASSLAGVGTEAFFGQGTRLTVV.

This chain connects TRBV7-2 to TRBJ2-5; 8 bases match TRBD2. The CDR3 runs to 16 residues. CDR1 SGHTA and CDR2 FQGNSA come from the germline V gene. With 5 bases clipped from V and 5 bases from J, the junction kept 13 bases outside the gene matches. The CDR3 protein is CASSPRLAPRGETQYF. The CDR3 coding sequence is TGTGCCAGCAGCCCCAGACTAGCGCCCCGGGGGGAGACCCAGTACTTC.

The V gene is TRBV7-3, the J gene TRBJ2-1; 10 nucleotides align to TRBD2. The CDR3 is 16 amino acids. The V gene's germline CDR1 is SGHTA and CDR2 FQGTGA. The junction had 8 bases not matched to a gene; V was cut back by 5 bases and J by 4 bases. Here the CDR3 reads CASSPKAGGGYNEQFF. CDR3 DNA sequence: TGTGCCAGCAGCCCGAAAGCGGGGGGGGGATACAATGAGCAGTTCTTC.

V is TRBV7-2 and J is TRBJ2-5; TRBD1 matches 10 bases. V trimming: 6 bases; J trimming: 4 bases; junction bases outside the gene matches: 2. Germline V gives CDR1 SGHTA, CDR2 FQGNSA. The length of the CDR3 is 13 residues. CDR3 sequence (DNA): TGTGCCAGCAGACGGGACAGGGGAGAGACCCAGTACTTC. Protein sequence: CASRRDRGETQYF. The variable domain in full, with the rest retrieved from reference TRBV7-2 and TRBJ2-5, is GAGVSQSPSNKVTEKGKDVELRCDPISGHTALYWYRQSLGQGLEFLIYFQGNSAPDKSGLPSDRFSAERTGGSVSTLTIQRTQQEDSAVYLCASRRDRGETQYFGPGTRLLVL.

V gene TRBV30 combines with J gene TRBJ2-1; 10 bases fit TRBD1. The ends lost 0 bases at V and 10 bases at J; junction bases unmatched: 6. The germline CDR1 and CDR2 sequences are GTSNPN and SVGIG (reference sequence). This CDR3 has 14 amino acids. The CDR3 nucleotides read TGTGCCTGGAGTGTCCCGGGACAGGGGAGCGAGCAGTTCTTC. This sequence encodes CAWSVPGQGSEQFF.

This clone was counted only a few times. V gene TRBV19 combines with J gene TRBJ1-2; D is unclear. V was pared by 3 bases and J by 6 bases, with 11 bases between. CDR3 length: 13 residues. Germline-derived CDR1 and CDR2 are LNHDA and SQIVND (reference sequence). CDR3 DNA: TGTGCCAGTAGTATCGGGAACAGCAATGGCTACACCTTC. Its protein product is CASSIGNSNGYTF.

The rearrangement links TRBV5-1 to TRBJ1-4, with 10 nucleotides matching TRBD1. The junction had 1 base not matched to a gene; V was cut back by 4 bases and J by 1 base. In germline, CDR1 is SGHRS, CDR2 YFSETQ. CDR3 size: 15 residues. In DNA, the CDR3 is TGCGCCAGCAGCCGGACAGGGGGAACTAATGAAAAACTGTTTTTT. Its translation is CASSRTGGTNEKLFF.

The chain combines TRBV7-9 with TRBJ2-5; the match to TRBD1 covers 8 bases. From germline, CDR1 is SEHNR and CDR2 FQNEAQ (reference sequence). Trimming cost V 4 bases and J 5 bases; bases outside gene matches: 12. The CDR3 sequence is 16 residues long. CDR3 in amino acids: CASSSSNSGGMETQYF. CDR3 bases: TGTGCCAGCAGCTCTAGTAATTCAGGGGGCATGGAGACCCAGTACTTC.

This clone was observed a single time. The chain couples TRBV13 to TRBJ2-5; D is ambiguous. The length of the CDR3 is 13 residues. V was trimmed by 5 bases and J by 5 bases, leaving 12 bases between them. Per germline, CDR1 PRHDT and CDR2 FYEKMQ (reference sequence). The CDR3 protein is CASSPLAQETQYF. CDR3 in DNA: TGTGCCAGCAGCCCCCTCGCTCAGGAGACCCAGTACTTC.

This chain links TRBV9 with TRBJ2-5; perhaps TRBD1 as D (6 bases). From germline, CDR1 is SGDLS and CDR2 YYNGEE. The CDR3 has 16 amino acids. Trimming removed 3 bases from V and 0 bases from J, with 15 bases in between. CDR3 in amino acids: CASSARRSGDQETQYF. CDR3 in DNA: TGTGCCAGCAGCGCCCGCAGGTCAGGGGACCAAGAGACCCAGTACTTC.

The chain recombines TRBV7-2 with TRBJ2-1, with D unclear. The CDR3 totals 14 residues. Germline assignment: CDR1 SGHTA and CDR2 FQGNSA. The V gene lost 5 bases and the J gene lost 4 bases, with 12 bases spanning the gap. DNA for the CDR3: TGTGCCAGCAGCACGCCCCCGCGGTACAATGAGCAGTTCTTC. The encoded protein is CASSTPPRYNEQFF. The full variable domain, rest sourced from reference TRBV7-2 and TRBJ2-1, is GAGVSQSPSNKVTEKGKDVELRCDPISGHTALYWYRQSLGQGLEFLIYFQGNSAPDKSGLPSDRFSAERTGGSVSTLTIQRTQQEDSAVYLCASSTPPRYNEQFFGPGTRLTVL.

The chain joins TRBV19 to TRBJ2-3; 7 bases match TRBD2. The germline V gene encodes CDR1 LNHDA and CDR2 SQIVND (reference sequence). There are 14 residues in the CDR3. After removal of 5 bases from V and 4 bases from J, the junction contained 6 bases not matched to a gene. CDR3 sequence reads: CASSWGGVADTQYF. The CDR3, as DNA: TGTGCCAGTAGTTGGGGGGGGGTGGCAGATACGCAGTATTTT.

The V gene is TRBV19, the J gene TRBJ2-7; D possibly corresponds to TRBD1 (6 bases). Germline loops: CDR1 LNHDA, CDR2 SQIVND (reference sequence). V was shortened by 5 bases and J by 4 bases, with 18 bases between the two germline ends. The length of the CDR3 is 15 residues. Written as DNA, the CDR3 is TGTGCCAGTAGTGTTGGAAGTGGCAGGGGATACGAGCAGTACGTC. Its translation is CASSVGSGRGYEQYV.

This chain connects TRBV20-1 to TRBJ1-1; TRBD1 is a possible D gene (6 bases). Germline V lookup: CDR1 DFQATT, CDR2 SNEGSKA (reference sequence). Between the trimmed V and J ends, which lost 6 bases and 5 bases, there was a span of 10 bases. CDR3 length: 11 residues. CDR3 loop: CSASGQTEAFF. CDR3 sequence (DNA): TGCAGTGCCTCCGGACAGACTGAAGCTTTCTTT.

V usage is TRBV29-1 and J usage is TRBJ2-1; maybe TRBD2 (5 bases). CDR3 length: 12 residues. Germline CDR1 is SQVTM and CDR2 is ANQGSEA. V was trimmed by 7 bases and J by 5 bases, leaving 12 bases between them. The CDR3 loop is CSALSANNEQFF. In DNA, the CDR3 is TGCAGCGCCCTTAGCGCCAACAATGAGCAGTTCTTC.

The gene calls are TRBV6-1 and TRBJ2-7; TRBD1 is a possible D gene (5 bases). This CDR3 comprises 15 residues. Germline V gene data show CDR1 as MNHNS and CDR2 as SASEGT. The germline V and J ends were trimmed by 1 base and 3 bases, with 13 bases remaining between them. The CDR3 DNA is TGTGCCAGCAGTGAAGGGGGCTTATCGGTCTACGAGCAGTACTTC. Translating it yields CASSEGGLSVYEQYF.

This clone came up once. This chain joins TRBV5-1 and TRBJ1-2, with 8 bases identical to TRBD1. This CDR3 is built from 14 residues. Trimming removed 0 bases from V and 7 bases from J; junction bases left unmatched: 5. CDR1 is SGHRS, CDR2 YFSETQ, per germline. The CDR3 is CASSLAHRGSGYTF. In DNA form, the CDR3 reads TGCGCCAGCAGCTTGGCACACAGGGGGTCTGGCTACACCTTC.

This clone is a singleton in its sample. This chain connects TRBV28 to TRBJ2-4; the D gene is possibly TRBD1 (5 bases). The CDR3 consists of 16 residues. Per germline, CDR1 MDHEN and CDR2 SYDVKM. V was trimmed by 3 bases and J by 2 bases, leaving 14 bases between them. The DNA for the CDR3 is TGTGCCAGCAGTTTCGGCAGGGTGGTTACCAAAAACATTCAGTACTTC. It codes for CASSFGRVVTKNIQYF. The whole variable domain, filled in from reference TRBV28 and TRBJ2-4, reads DVKVTQSSRYLVKRTGEKVFLECVQDMDHENMFWYRQDPGLGLRLIYFSYDVKMKEKGDIPEGYSVSREKKERFSLILESASTNQTSMYLCASSFGRVVTKNIQYFGAGTRLSVL.

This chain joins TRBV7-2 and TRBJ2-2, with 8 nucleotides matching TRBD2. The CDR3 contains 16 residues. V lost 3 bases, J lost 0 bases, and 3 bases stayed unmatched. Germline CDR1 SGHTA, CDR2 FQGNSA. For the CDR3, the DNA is TGTGCCAGCAGCTTTAGCGGGGCAGCGAACACCGGGGAGCTGTTTTTT. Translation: CASSFSGAANTGELFF. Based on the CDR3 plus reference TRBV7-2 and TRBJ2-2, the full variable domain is GAGVSQSPSNKVTEKGKDVELRCDPISGHTALYWYRQSLGQGLEFLIYFQGNSAPDKSGLPSDRFSAERTGGSVSTLTIQRTQQEDSAVYLCASSFSGAANTGELFFGEGSRLTVL.